The text below deals with one T cell receptor beta chain. Its cognate antigen is unknown. The data derive from a study of cytomegalovirus exposure and HLA in healthy donors. Study information: HLA-typed donors were the source of 82 million or so unique TCRs, which an early data release held.

Findings of the study overall: One later analysis reportedly identified an Asian-associated ancestry cluster that showed fewer N-insertions than the approximately 710-donor mean. Indistinguishability led to the exclusion of some V segments, TRBV6-2 and TRBV6-3 included. It was only CMV serostatus that was available as immune exposure information.

With 2 bases removed from V and 1 base from J, the gap between germline ends came to 12 bases. CDR3 length equals 16 residues. The germline V gene encodes CDR1 SGHDT and CDR2 YYEEEE. PCR involved 60 Vbeta and 13 Jbeta primers. This table comes from immunoSEQ multiplex PCR, and its TCRdb copy is limited to in-frame clones, with some not included. The sample yields some 120,000 clones, around three quarters seen once. The chain is built from TRBV5-6 and TRBJ2-2, with D maybe TRBD2 (5 bases). This clonotype originated in a woman aged 18-29 years in good health and CMV-seropositive. Sequencing used PBMCs. CDR3 sequence: CASSFESGVNTGELFF. The CDR3 DNA is TGTGCCAGCAGCTTCGAAAGCGGCGTGAACACCGGGGAGCTGTTTTTT.